The entry that follows covers one T cell receptor (beta chain) sequence. Its antigen is undetermined. CDR3 length: 14 residues. In germline, CDR1 is DFQATT, CDR2 SNEGSKA (reference sequence). The entry originates in a study of monozygotic twins with inflammatory bowel disease. Addition of UMIs with a 6-nucleotide sample barcode was achieved by template switching. TCRdb reanalyzed the 5' RACE reads, giving one entry per CDR3 protein sequence and no DNA. The table counts some 150,000 distinct CDR3 sequences; 2.4% lies in the top ten. An approximately 2.3 ml blood sample was drawn per donor. The study's findings and limits: Part of the variability in patient repertoires may have come from differing immunosuppressive treatments.

The material sequenced was blood. The chain links TRBV20-1 to TRBJ2-7; TCRdb's D call, TRBD1, is unchecked because there is no DNA. This receptor was taken from a human donor with ulcerative colitis or Crohn's disease, or a healthy co-twin of an affected twin (not recorded which). The CDR3: CSARRDRGVDEQYF.